Each of the 31 T cell receptor beta chains below was sequenced from the same sample in a study of T cells in Graves' hyperthyroidism and ophthalmopathy. Using RNA transcripts as the source, TCR beta CDR3 regions were amplified. HTBI primers were employed in a first-round RT-PCR of the TCR CDR3. One entry per CDR3 protein, called by TCRdb with MiXCR from the multiplex PCR reads. Among under 700,000 distinct CDR3 sequences listed, 46% were seen once. What was sequenced was peripheral blood or thyroid tissue (not recorded which). The receptors derive from a woman aged 18-35 years with Graves' hyperthyroidism.

This chain links TRBV6-2 or TRBV6-3 with TRBJ1-4; D remains unclear. Trimming pared 7 bases from V and 6 bases from J, leaving 12 bases between. In germline, CDR1 is MNHEY, CDR2 SVGEGT. The length of the CDR3 is 13 residues. This chain's CDR3 is CASILARDEKLFF. DNA for the CDR3: TGTGCCAGCATCCTCGCCCGAGATGAAAAACTGTTTTTT.

Points on this clonotype: Possible read error: a much larger clone is one base away. The rearrangement links TRBV19 to TRBJ2-7; D is unresolved. V was clipped by 3 bases and J by 2 bases, with 8 bases between them. This CDR3 is 13 amino acids long. Germline CDR1 and CDR2: LNHDA and SQIVND (reference sequence). CDR3 residues: CASSMAPAYEQYF. DNA for the CDR3: TGTGCCAGTAGTATGGCACCCGCCTACGAGCAGTACTTC.

This clonotype was counted between two and nine times. The chain links TRBV7-2 to TRBJ1-3; possible D gene TRBD1, 6 bases. The CDR3 has 14 residues. V lost 3 bases to trimming and J lost 4 bases, with 10 bases between them. In germline, CDR1 is SGHTA, CDR2 FQGNSA. In DNA, the CDR3 is TGTGCCAGCAGCTTCACAGGGACAGGAAACACCATATATTTT. Amino acids: CASSFTGTGNTIYF. Full variable domain (outside the CDR3, taken from reference TRBV7-2 and TRBJ1-3): GAGVSQSPSNKVTEKGKDVELRCDPISGHTALYWYRQSLGQGLEFLIYFQGNSAPDKSGLPSDRFSAERTGGSVSTLTIQRTQQEDSAVYLCASSFTGTGNTIYFGEGSWLTVV.

The chain combines TRBV19 with TRBJ1-5; D remains unclear. This CDR3 contains 15 residues. Germline CDR1 reads LNHDA; CDR2 reads SQIVND (reference sequence). The germline V and J ends were trimmed by 5 bases and 2 bases, with 13 bases remaining between them. CDR3 DNA sequence: TGTGCCAGTAGTGTCCGGGCCAGTGGCAATCAGCCCCAGCATTTT. As protein: CASSVRASGNQPQHF.

V gene TRBV7-9 combines with J gene TRBJ2-5; D not resolved. This CDR3 has 12 amino acids. CDR1 and CDR2 (germline): SEHNR, FQNEAQ (reference sequence). V shed 1 base and J shed 5 bases, with 5 bases lying between them. This CDR3 reads CASSLEMETQYF. In DNA, the CDR3 is TGTGCCAGCAGCTTAGAAATGGAGACCCAGTACTTC.

The J gene is TRBJ2-7, the V gene TRBV2, with D possibly TRBD2 on 6 matching bases. From germline, CDR1 is SNHLY and CDR2 FYNNEI. V lost 5 bases and J 3 bases, leaving 14 bases between the germline ends. CDR3 size: 14 residues. The CDR3 nucleotides are TGTGCCAGCAGTTACGGGGGACTGGGCTACGAGCAGTACTTC. Amino acid sequence: CASSYGGLGYEQYF.

To note about this clonotype: A read error may explain this, as a much larger clone is one base away. The chain uses TRBV14 and TRBJ2-5; D possibly matches TRBD1 or TRBD2 (5 bases each). Germline assignment: CDR1 SGHDN and CDR2 FVKESK. Trimming pared 5 bases from V and 0 bases from J, leaving 10 bases between. This CDR3 has 14 residues. CDR3 sequence reads: CASSMGRNQETQYF. The DNA of the CDR3 is TGTGCCAGCAGCATGGGACGGAACCAAGAGACCCAGTACTTC.

The chain employs TRBV7-6 and TRBJ2-7; weak D call: TRBD1 (6 bases). Germline CDR1 reads SGHVS; CDR2 reads FNYEAQ. The CDR3 contains 14 residues. The V gene lost 5 bases and the J gene lost 5 bases, with 16 bases spanning the gap. This CDR3 reads CASSSEMTGHEQYF. The CDR3 nucleotides are TGTGCCAGCAGCAGTGAGATGACAGGCCACGAGCAGTACTTC. Variable domain in full (rest from reference TRBV7-6 and TRBJ2-7): GAGVSQSPRYKVTKRGQDVALRCDPISGHVSLYWYRQALGQGPEFLTYFNYEAQQDKSGLPNDRFSAERPEGSISTLTIQRTEQRDSAMYRCASSSEMTGHEQYFGPGTRLTVT.

This sequence joins TRBV20-1 and TRBJ2-5, with D perhaps matching TRBD1 (5 bases). The last part of the DNA fits TRBJ2-7 better; the J call may be wrong. Germline CDR1 reads DFQATT; CDR2 reads SNEGSKA (reference sequence). This CDR3 is built from 14 residues. The CDR3 DNA is TGCAGTGCTAGAAAGGGGCTAATCACCTACGAGCAGTACTTC. This sequence encodes CSARKGLITYEQYF.

The chain employs TRBV5-1 and TRBJ1-1; maybe TRBD1 (6 bases). Trimming shortened V by 1 base and J by 0 bases, and 19 bases separated the two germline ends. Germline values: CDR1 SGHRS, CDR2 YFSETQ. CDR3 length: 18 amino acids. CDR3 sequence: CASSLTGTSSVMNTEAFF. The CDR3 DNA reads TGCGCCAGCAGCTTGACCGGGACAAGTTCGGTTATGAACACTGAAGCTTTCTTT.

This clonotype was seen many times. The V gene is TRBV29-1, the J gene TRBJ2-7; D may be TRBD2 (5 bases). CDR1 is SQVTM and CDR2 is ANQGSEA in the germline V gene. Trimming removed 4 bases at V and 0 bases at J, with 16 bases between. This CDR3 has 15 residues. The chain's CDR3 is CSVVEDLSVSYEQYF. As DNA, the CDR3 is TGCAGCGTTGTTGAGGACTTGTCCGTCTCCTACGAGCAGTACTTC.

The chain links TRBV24-1 to TRBJ2-5; tentatively, D is TRBD1 (8 bases). The germline gives CDR1 KGHDR, CDR2 SFDVKD. Trimming left V 7 bases short and J 4 bases short, with 18 bases between. CDR3 length: 15 residues. CDR3: CATRDTGGARETQYF. The CDR3 bases are TGTGCCACCAGAGACACAGGGGGGGCCCGAGAGACCCAGTACTTC.

The V gene is TRBV2, the J gene TRBJ1-4; D gene unclear. Trimming left V 7 bases short and J 3 bases short, with 3 bases between. The CDR3 has 11 residues. Germline-derived CDR1 and CDR2 are SNHLY and FYNNEI. In DNA form, the CDR3 reads TGTGCCAGCAAGGCTAATGAAAAACTGTTTTTT. Amino acids: CASKANEKLFF.

V and J are TRBV10-3 and TRBJ2-3; 10 positions match TRBD2. V was clipped by 10 bases and J by 2 bases; unmatched bases: 6. Germline V lookup: CDR1 ENHRY, CDR2 SYGVKD. This CDR3 spans 14 amino acids. DNA of the CDR3: TGTGCCAATGCCGGGACTAGCGACACAGATACGCAGTATTTT. Protein sequence: CANAGTSDTDTQYF.

This clonotype has more than one count but fewer than ten. The V gene is TRBV7-8, the J gene TRBJ2-3; tentative D call: TRBD1 (5 bases). Trimming took off 3 bases at V and 4 bases at J, with 8 bases between the two ends. The CDR3 totals 13 residues. Germline loops: CDR1 SGHVS, CDR2 FQNEAQ. This chain's CDR3 is CASSFQGADTQYF. The CDR3 nucleotides read TGTGCCAGCAGCTTTCAGGGCGCAGATACGCAGTATTTT. Using reference TRBV7-8 and TRBJ2-3 for the parts outside the CDR3, the full variable domain is GAGVSQSPRYKVAKRGQDVALRCDPISGHVSLFWYQQALGQGPEFLTYFQNEAQLDKSGLPSDRFFAERPEGSVSTLKIQRTQQEDSAVYLCASSFQGADTQYFGPGTRLTVL.

The rearrangement uses TRBV12-3 or TRBV12-4 and TRBJ2-5; D is uncertain. Deletions cut 3 bases from V and 1 base from J, with 9 bases between. The CDR3 spans 14 residues. CDR3: CASSFRKFQETQYF. The DNA of the CDR3 is TGTGCCAGCAGTTTCAGGAAATTCCAAGAGACCCAGTACTTC.

This clonotype was counted ten times or more. This chain links TRBV24-1 with TRBJ1-2; 7 bases line up with TRBD1. This CDR3 is built from 14 residues. In germline, CDR1 is KGHDR, CDR2 SFDVKD. After removal of 3 bases from V and 5 bases from J, the junction contained 5 bases not matched to a gene. DNA of the CDR3: TGTGCCACCAGTGATCGGGACAGACGATATGGCTACACCTTC. This sequence encodes CATSDRDRRYGYTF.

This clonotype came up a few times. V gene TRBV7-2 combines with J gene TRBJ1-2; D is uncertain. Trimming took off 2 bases at V and 6 bases at J, with 10 bases between the two ends. This CDR3 spans 13 amino acids. Germline values: CDR1 SGHTA, CDR2 FQGNSA. DNA of the CDR3: TGTGCCAGCAGCTTAACTCTTGGAGATGGCTACACCTTC. Translated: CASSLTLGDGYTF.

V and J are TRBV11-2 and TRBJ2-2; 9 bases line up with TRBD2. This CDR3 spans 16 amino acids. The V and J ends lost 0 bases and 5 bases, in that order; junction bases with no gene match: 4. Germline CDR1 and CDR2: SGHAT and FQNNGV. The CDR3 spells CASSLEASGITGELFF. The CDR3, as DNA: TGTGCCAGCAGCTTAGAAGCTAGCGGGATAACCGGGGAGCTGTTTTTT.

A few counts support this clonotype. The chain couples TRBV3-1 to TRBJ2-2; D remains ambiguous. V gave up 4 bases and J gave up 4 bases, with 7 bases separating them. The CDR3 length is 13 residues. The germline gives CDR1 LGHDT, CDR2 YNNKEL (reference sequence). In DNA form, the CDR3 reads TGTGCCAGCAGCCGAGGCAGCACCGGGGAGCTGTTTTTT. The encoded protein is CASSRGSTGELFF.

For this clonotype: Because it lacks the conserved phenylalanine or tryptophan at the end, this CDR3 is likely a read error. This chain uses TRBV7-8 with TRBJ1-2, with D possibly TRBD1 on 6 matching bases. Germline CDR1 is SGHVS and CDR2 is FQNEAQ. Trimming left V 4 bases short and J 7 bases short, with 13 bases between. The CDR3 runs to 13 residues. The CDR3 bases are TGTGCCAGCAGCTCGGGAAGGGGGGCTGGCTACACCCTC. This gives the protein CASSSGRGAGYTL.

The chain recombines TRBV24-1 with TRBJ2-7, with 7 bases that match TRBD1. This CDR3 comprises 14 residues. Trimming cost V 4 bases and J 2 bases; bases outside gene matches: 4. Looked up from germline, CDR1 is KGHDR and CDR2 is SFDVKD. In DNA form, the CDR3 reads TGTGCCACCAGTGAGGCCGGACAGGCCTACGAGCAGTACTTC. As protein: CATSEAGQAYEQYF.

Here the CDR3 DNA reads TGTGCCAGCAGTGACGAGGGCCATGAGCAGTTCTTC. Protein product: CASSDEGHEQFF. V usage is TRBV2 and J usage is TRBJ2-7; the D gene is possibly TRBD2 (5 bases). The DNA end lines up better with TRBJ2-1; the J call may be wrong. The germline V gene encodes CDR1 SNHLY and CDR2 FYNNEI. This CDR3 is built from 12 residues.

Comments on this clonotype: At one end the junction does not follow the germline gene, possibly because of a read error. This rearrangement joins TRBV29-1 to TRBJ1-5, with D perhaps matching TRBD1 (6 bases). The CDR3 extends over 13 amino acids. Germline V gives CDR1 SQVTM, CDR2 ANQGSEA. The CDR3 protein is CASRGPGNQPQHF. For the CDR3, the DNA is TGTGCCAGCCGGGGGCCGGGCAATCAGCCCCAGCATTTT. Supplemented by reference TRBV29-1 and TRBJ1-5, the full variable domain reads SAVISQKPSRDICQRGTSLTIQCQVDSQVTMMFWYRQQPGQSLTLIATANQGSEATYESGFVIDKFPISRPNLTFSTLTVSNMSPEDSSIYLCASRGPGNQPQHFGDGTRLSIL.

The chain couples TRBV29-1 to TRBJ2-3, with D hard to call. Deletions cut 4 bases from V and 4 bases from J, with 12 bases between. The CDR3 contains 13 residues. CDR1 and CDR2 from the germline V gene are SQVTM and ANQGSEA. This CDR3 is CSVGLGIPDTQYF. DNA for the CDR3: TGCAGCGTTGGGCTGGGGATTCCAGATACGCAGTATTTT.

This clonotype was found many times. V and J are TRBV6-6 and TRBJ1-1, with D tentatively TRBD1 (5 bases). This CDR3 is built from 11 residues. CDR1 and CDR2 from the germline V gene are MNHNY and SVGAGI (reference sequence). Trimming left V 6 bases short and J 6 bases short, with 8 bases between. The CDR3 DNA reads as TGTGCCAGCAGCCAGGGTTCTGAAGCTTTCTTT. This translates into CASSQGSEAFF.

This clonotype came up many times. The CDR3 sequence is CASSLGHNGFQETQYF. For the CDR3, the DNA is TGTGCCAGCAGCTTGGGGCATAACGGGTTTCAAGAGACCCAGTACTTC. This chain links TRBV7-6 with TRBJ2-5; D possibly corresponds to TRBD1 (5 bases). V was cut by 3 bases and J by 2 bases, with 16 bases left in between. CDR3 length: 16 amino acids. In germline, CDR1 is SGHVS, CDR2 FNYEAQ.

The chain is built from TRBV11-2 and TRBJ1-2; the match to TRBD1 covers 7 bases. CDR1 and CDR2 from the germline V gene are SGHAT and FQNNGV. The CDR3 contains 15 residues. V shed 3 bases, J shed 2 bases, and the junction held 6 bases outside the gene matches. The CDR3 nucleotides read TGTGCCAGCAGCTTCGACGGGGGACAGAACTATGGCTACACCTTC. It is translated as CASSFDGGQNYGYTF.

The genes are TRBV24-1 and TRBJ1-2; 9 bases are shared with TRBD1. V shed 10 bases, J shed 8 bases, and the junction held 4 bases outside the gene matches. Looked up from germline, CDR1 is KGHDR and CDR2 is SFDVKD. The CDR3 is 11 amino acids. The CDR3 DNA reads TGTGCCACAAGGGACAGGGCCGGCTACACCTTC. This sequence encodes CATRDRAGYTF.

The rearrangement uses TRBV29-1 and TRBJ1-2; possible D gene TRBD1, 6 bases. The CDR3 covers 14 residues. The germline CDR1 and CDR2 sequences are SQVTM and ANQGSEA. Trimming shortened V by 4 bases and J by 10 bases, and 22 bases separated the two germline ends. In nucleotides, the CDR3 is TGCAGCGTTGTTGGGACATCACTACGGGGATACTACACCTTC. The encoded protein is CSVVGTSLRGYYTF.

In this sample, this clonotype turned up many times. The rearrangement uses TRBV7-2 and TRBJ1-2; no reliable D call. The CDR3 runs to 12 residues. Germline CDR1 reads SGHTA; CDR2 reads FQGNSA. V was trimmed by 6 bases and J by 6 bases, leaving 11 bases between them. As DNA, the CDR3 is TGTGCCAGCAGTCCAGGACGGGATGGCTACACCTTC. It specifies CASSPGRDGYTF.